A selection of T cell receptor beta chains follows, all from one sample in a study of blood T cell repertoires in COVID-19. Profiling relied on immunoSEQ multiplex PCR, and the TCRdb table lists in-frame clones only, not all of them. Among 250,000 or so clones listed, 80% to 90% were seen once. The material sequenced was peripheral blood. The origin of the receptors is a woman younger than 45 with active or convalescent COVID-19. Both conserved end residues are part of each CDR3. Each record gives: clone size, J gene, D gene, V gene, CDR3 DNA, CDR3 protein. A D gene is named only where the DNA matches it firmly. The size field is filled for only some rows; it gives once, few, many or a size class.

>NA|TRBJ1-3|TRBD1|TRBV7-9
TGTGCCAGCAGTGTTCAGGGGGCAGCTGGAAACACCATATATTTT
CASSVQGAAGNTIYF
>few|TRBJ1-5|NA|TRBV28
TGTGCCACCCGGGGGGGTCAGCCCCAGCATTTT
CATRGGQPQHF
>NA|TRBJ2-1|NA|TRBV6-5
TGTGCCAGCAGCGCGGGACAGTACAATGAGCAGTTCTTC
CASSAGQYNEQFF
>NA|TRBJ1-4|NA|TRBV30
TGTGCCTGGAGTGTACGAGGGGGTAATGAAAAACTGTTTTTT
CAWSVRGGNEKLFF
>NA|TRBJ1-1|TRBD1|TRBV10-1
TGCGCCAGCAGTGCCCTCCGGGACAGGGGACCGAGCGCTGAAGCTTTCTTT
CASSALRDRGPSAEAFF
>NA|TRBJ2-1|NA|TRBV7-3
TGTGCCAGCAGCTCCGGGACTGGTAACAATGAGCAGTTCTTC
CASSSGTGNNEQFF
>NA|TRBJ1-4|TRBD1|TRBV27
TGTGCCAGCAGTTCCCCGGGACAGGATGAAAAACTGTTTTTT
CASSSPGQDEKLFF
>NA|TRBJ2-3|NA|TRBV7-9
TGTGCCAGCAGGGGGCCAGATACGCAGTATTTT
CASRGPDTQYF
>once|TRBJ2-7|TRBD1|TRBV28
TGTGCCAGCAGTACTCGGACAGGGGGCGCGGGGGAGCAGTACTTC
CASSTRTGGAGEQYF
>once|TRBJ1-6|NA|TRBV7-2
TGTGCCAGCAGCTTAGAAGGGCAGGGTTTTTCACCCCTCCACTTT
CASSLEGQGFSPLHF
>few|TRBJ1-4|NA|TRBV12-5
TGTGCTAGTGGTGTCCGACCGGGACACATTAATGAAAAACTGTTTTTT
CASGVRPGHINEKLFF
>NA|TRBJ2-1|TRBD2|TRBV7-3
TGTGCCAGCAGCTTGCCAACTAGCGGGGTGAATGAGCAGTTCTTC
CASSLPTSGVNEQFF
>NA|TRBJ1-2|TRBD1|TRBV7-9
TGTGCCAGCAGCTTAATTGCAGGGGGCCATGGCTACACCTTC
CASSLIAGGHGYTF
>NA|TRBJ1-1|NA|TRBV5-1
TGCGCCAGCCAGGCGGGGAATTTGAACACTGAAGCTTTCTTT
CASQAGNLNTEAFF
>NA|TRBJ1-2|TRBD1|TRBV6-5
TGTGCCAGCAGTTACTCGATATACAGGGGGGGCTACACCTTC
CASSYSIYRGGYTF
>few|TRBJ1-4|NA|TRBV4-1
TGCGCCAGCAGCCAAAACGAGGAGGGAAGAGATCGAGAAAAACTGTTTTTT
CASSQNEEGRDREKLFF
>NA|TRBJ2-2|NA|TRBV7-2
TGTGCCAGCAGCCCCCTGAGCCGGGTCACGAACACCGGGGAGCTGTTTTTT
CASSPLSRVTNTGELFF
>NA|TRBJ1-2|TRBD1|TRBV7-2
TGTGCCAGCAGCCCAGAGGGGACAGCCTACTATGGCTACACCTTC
CASSPEGTAYYGYTF
>NA|TRBJ1-4|NA|TRBV29-1
TGCAGCGTTCGAGGGCACGGTGAAAAACTGTTTTTT
CSVRGHGEKLFF
>NA|TRBJ1-3|NA|TRBV4-3
TGCGCCAGCAGCCCGACAAGCTCTGGAAACACCATATATTTT
CASSPTSSGNTIYF
>NA|TRBJ2-7|TRBD1|TRBV7-2
TGTGCCAGCAGCGCAGGACAGGGGGGGCGCGAGCAGTACTTC
CASSAGQGGREQYF
>NA|TRBJ1-4|NA|TRBV18
TGTGCCAGCTCACCCCGGGAGGCAACTAATGAAAAACTGTTTTTT
CASSPREATNEKLFF
>NA|TRBJ1-1|NA|TRBV5-1
TGCGCCAGCAGCTTGCAAACAATGGAGACAGTGAACACTGAAGCTTTCTTT
CASSLQTMETVNTEAFF
>NA|TRBJ1-6|NA|TRBV27
TGTGCCAGCAGTTTGCCTTACACAGCTTCACCCCTCCACTTT
CASSLPYTASPLHF
>NA|TRBJ2-1|NA|TRBV30
TGTGCCTGGAGTGTCCAGGTTCGCAATGAGCAGTTCTTC
CAWSVQVRNEQFF
>NA|TRBJ1-1|TRBD1|TRBV7-2
TGTGCCAGCAGCTCGAACAGGGGCGCTGAAGCTTTCTTT
CASSSNRGAEAFF
>NA|TRBJ2-5|NA|TRBV2
TGTGCCAGCAGTGAAAATCGGGGGACCCAGTACTTC
CASSENRGTQYF
>NA|TRBJ1-2|TRBD1|TRBV7-2
TGTGCCAGCAGCGCCAAACAGGGGGAGATAGGCTACACCTTC
CASSAKQGEIGYTF
>few|TRBJ2-5|NA|TRBV4-3
TGCGCCAGCAGCCCCAGGACAGTAAGAGAAGCCCAGTACTTC
CASSPRTVREAQYF
>NA|TRBJ1-2|TRBD1|TRBV30
TGTGCCTGGAGTGCTCGACAGGGCCGGGACTATGGCTACACCTTC
CAWSARQGRDYGYTF
>NA|TRBJ2-2|NA|TRBV7-3
TGTGCCAGCAGCTACAAAAGAGGGGGCACCGGGGAGCTGTTTTTT
CASSYKRGGTGELFF
>NA|TRBJ2-2|NA|TRBV6-5
TGTGCCAGCAGGTCCCTAGCGACCGGGGAGCTGTTTTTT
CASRSLATGELFF
>NA|TRBJ2-7|NA|TRBV24-1
TGTGCCACCAGTATCCCGGGATCCTACGAGCAGTACTTC
CATSIPGSYEQYF
>once|TRBJ1-1|NA|TRBV24-1
TGTGCCACCAGGGAGGACGGCGCTAGGAACACTGAAGCTTTCTTT
CATREDGARNTEAFF
>NA|TRBJ1-1|NA|TRBV5-1
TGCGCCAGCAGCTCGCAGGGGCAGGCTGAAGCTTTCTTT
CASSSQGQAEAFF
>NA|TRBJ1-4|NA|TRBV30
TGTGCCTGGAGGAAGCCGAGTAATGAAAAACTGTTTTTT
CAWRKPSNEKLFF
>NA|TRBJ1-3|TRBD1|TRBV9
TGTGCCAGCAGCTACAGGGGGCCTGGAAACACCATATATTTT
CASSYRGPGNTIYF
>NA|TRBJ2-3|TRBD2|TRBV7-9
TGTGCCAGCAGCATGACCAGCCAGCGGGGGGGCACAGATACGCAGTATTTT
CASSMTSQRGGTDTQYF
>NA|TRBJ2-1|TRBD1|TRBV2
TGTGCCAGCGCCTACAGGGGCTTAGCCAATGAGCAGTTCTTC
CASAYRGLANEQFF
>NA|TRBJ2-7|NA|TRBV21-1
TGTGCCAGCAGCTTTCAGGTTAAAGAGCAGTACTTC
CASSFQVKEQYF
>few|TRBJ2-5|NA|TRBV28
TGTGCCAGCAGTTCTATCTCGCAGGGTAGAGAGACCCAGTACTTC
CASSSISQGRETQYF
>few|TRBJ2-7|NA|TRBV4-2
TGTGCCAGCAGCCAAGAAGTGCAGGGGCGGTACGAGCAGTACTTC
CASSQEVQGRYEQYF
>few|TRBJ2-1|TRBD2|TRBV7-9
TGTGCCAGCAGCTTACGCCCTACTAGCGGGGAACTTGGTGAGCAGTTCTTC
CASSLRPTSGELGEQFF
>NA|TRBJ2-4|TRBD2|TRBV6-1
TGTGCCAGCAGTGAAGCCCGGGGTAGCGGGGGGGGGCTAGCCAAAAACATTCAGTACTTC
CASSEARGSGGGLAKNIQYF
>NA|TRBJ1-4|NA|TRBV19
TGTGCCAGTAAAACCAAGTCAGGCTTTAATGAAAAACTGTTTTTT
CASKTKSGFNEKLFF
>once|TRBJ2-2|NA|TRBV2
TGTGCCAGCCTGAGGGAACAGGGGAACACCGGGGAGCTGTTTTTT
CASLREQGNTGELFF
>NA|TRBJ2-3|NA|TRBV9
TGTGCCAGCAGCGTAGTGGAGGAGGGTACGCAGTATTTT
CASSVVEEGTQYF
>few|TRBJ2-7|TRBD2|TRBV10-3
TGTGCCATCAAAAGAGGTACGGGGGGCGAGCAGTACTTC
CAIKRGTGGEQYF
>NA|TRBJ2-5|NA|TRBV5-8
TGTGCCAGCAGCCCCTCGAGCAGGGTTCAAGAGACCCAGTACTTC
CASSPSSRVQETQYF
>once|TRBJ1-2|NA|TRBV7-9
TGTGCCAGCAGCGCTCAGACGGGGGGCTACACCTTC
CASSAQTGGYTF